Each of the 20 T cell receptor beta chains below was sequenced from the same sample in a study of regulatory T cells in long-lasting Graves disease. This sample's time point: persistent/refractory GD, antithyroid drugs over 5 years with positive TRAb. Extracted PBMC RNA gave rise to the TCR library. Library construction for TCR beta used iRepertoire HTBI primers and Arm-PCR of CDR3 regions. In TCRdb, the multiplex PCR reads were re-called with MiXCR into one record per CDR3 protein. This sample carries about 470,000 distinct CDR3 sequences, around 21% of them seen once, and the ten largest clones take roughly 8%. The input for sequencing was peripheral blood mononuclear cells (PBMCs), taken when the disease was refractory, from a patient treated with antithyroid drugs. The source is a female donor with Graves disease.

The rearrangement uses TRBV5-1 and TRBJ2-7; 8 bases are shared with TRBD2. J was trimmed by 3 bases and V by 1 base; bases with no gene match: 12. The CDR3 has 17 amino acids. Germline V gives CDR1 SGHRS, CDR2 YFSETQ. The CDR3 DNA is TGCGCCAGCAGCTTGTCGTCCCGGGAGGGAAACCTCTACGAGCAGTACTTC. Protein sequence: CASSLSSREGNLYEQYF.

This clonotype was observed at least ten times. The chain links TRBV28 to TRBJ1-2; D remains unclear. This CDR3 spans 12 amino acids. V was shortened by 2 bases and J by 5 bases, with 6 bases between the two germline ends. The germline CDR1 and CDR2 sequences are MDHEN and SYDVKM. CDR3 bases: TGTGCCAGCAGTTTAGAGCCTTATGGCTACACCTTC. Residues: CASSLEPYGYTF.

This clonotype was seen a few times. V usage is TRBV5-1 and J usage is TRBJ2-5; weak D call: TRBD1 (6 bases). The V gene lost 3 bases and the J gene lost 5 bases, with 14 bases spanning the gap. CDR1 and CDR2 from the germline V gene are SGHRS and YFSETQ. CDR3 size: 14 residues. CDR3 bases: TGCGCCAGCAGCTCACAGGGATTTGGGGAGACCCAGTACTTC. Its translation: CASSSQGFGETQYF.

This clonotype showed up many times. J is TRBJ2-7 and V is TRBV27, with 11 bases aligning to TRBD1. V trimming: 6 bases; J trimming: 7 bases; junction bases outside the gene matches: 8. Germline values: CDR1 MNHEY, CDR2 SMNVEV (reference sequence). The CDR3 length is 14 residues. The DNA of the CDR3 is TGTGCCAGCAGCCCAGGGACAGGGGGGTTGGAGCAGTACTTC. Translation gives CASSPGTGGLEQYF.

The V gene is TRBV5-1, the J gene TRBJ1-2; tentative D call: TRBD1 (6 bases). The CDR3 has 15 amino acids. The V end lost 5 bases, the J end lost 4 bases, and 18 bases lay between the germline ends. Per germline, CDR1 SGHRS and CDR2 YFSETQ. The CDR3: CASRLTQGTSYGYTF. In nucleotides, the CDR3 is TGCGCCAGCAGGTTAACACAGGGAACCTCCTATGGCTACACCTTC.

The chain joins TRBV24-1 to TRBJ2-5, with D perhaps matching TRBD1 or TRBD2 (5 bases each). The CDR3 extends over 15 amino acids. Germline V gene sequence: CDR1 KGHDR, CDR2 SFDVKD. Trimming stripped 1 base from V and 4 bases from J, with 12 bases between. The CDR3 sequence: CATSDFGWGTETQYF. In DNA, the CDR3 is TGTGCCACCAGTGATTTCGGTTGGGGGACAGAGACCCAGTACTTC.

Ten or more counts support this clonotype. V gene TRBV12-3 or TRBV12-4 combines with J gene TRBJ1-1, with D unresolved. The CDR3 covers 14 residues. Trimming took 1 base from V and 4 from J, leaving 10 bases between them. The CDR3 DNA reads TGTGCCAGCAGTTTAGGGTATGGGAGCACTGAAGCTTTCTTT. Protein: CASSLGYGSTEAFF.

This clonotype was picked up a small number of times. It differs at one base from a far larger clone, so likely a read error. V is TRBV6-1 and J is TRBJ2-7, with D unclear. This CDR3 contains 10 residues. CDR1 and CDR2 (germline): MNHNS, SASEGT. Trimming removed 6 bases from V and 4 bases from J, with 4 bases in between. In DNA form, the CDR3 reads TGTGCCAGCAGGGAGTACGAGCAGTACTTC. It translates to CASREYEQYF.

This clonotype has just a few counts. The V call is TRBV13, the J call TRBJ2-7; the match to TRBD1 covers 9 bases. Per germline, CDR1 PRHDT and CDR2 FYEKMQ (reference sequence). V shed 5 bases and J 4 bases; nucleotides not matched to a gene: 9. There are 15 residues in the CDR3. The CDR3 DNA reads TGTGCCAGCAGCACGGGACAGGGAATTGTTTACGAGCAGTACTTC. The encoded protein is CASSTGQGIVYEQYF.

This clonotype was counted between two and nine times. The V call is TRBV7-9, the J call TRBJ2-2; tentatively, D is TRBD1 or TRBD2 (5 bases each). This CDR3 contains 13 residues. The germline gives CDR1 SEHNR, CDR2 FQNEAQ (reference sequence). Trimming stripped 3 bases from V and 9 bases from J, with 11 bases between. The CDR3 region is CASSLGEHRELFF. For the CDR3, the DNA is TGTGCCAGCAGCTTGGGGGAACACCGGGAGCTGTTTTTT.

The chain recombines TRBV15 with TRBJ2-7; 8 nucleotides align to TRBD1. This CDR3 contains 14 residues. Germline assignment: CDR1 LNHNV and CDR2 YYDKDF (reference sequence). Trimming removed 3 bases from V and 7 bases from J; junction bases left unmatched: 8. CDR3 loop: CATSRGQGAREQYF. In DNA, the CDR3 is TGTGCCACCAGCAGGGGGCAGGGGGCGAGGGAGCAGTACTTC. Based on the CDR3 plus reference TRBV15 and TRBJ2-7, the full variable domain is DAMVIQNPRYQVTQFGKPVTLSCSQTLNHNVMYWYQQKSSQAPKLLFHYYDKDFNNEADTPDNFQSRRPNTSFCFLDIRSPGLGDTAMYLCATSRGQGAREQYFGPGTRLTVT.

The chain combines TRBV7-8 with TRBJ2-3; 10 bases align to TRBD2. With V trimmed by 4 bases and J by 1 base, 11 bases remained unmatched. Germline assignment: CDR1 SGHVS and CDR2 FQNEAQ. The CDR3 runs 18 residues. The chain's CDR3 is CASSSAMITSGGTDTQYF. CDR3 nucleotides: TGTGCCAGCAGCTCCGCAATGATTACTAGCGGGGGCACAGATACGCAGTATTTT.

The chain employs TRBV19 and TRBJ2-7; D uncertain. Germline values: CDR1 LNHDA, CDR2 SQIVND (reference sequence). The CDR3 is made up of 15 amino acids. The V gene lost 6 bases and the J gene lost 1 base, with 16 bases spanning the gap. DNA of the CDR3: TGTGCCAGTAGAGCCCTCCAGGACGGATCCTACGAGCAGTACTTC. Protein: CASRALQDGSYEQYF.

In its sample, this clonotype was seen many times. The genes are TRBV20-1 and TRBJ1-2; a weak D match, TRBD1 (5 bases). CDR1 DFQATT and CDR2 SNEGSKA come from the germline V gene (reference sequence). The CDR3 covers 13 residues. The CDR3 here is CSALEGGDYGYTF. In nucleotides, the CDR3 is TGCAGCGCTTTGGAGGGAGGGGACTATGGCTACACCTTC.

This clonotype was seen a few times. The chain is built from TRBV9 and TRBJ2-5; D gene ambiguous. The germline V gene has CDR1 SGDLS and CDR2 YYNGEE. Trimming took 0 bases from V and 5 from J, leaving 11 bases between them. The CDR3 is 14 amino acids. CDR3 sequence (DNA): TGTGCCAGCAGCGTAGGTCGGCAATCGGAGACCCAGTACTTC. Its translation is CASSVGRQSETQYF.

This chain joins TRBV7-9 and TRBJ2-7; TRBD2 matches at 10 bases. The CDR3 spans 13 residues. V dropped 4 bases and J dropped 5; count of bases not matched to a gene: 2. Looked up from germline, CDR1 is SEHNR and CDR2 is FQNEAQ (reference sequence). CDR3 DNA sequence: TGTGCCAGCAGCTGGACTAGCGGCGACGAGCAGTACTTC. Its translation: CASSWTSGDEQYF.

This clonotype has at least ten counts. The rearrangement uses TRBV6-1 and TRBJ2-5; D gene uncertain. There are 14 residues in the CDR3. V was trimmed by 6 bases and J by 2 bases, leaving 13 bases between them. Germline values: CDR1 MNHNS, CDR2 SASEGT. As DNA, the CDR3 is TGTGCCAGCAGCCCCGGAAGGGCTCAAGAGACCCAGTACTTC. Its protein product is CASSPGRAQETQYF.

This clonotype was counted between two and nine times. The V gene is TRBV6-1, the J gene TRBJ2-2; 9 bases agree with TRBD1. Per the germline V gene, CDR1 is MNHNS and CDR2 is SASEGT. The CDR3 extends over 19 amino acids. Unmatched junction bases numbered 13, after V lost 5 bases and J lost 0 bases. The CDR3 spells CASSLTGTGSLTNTGELFF. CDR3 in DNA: TGTGCCAGCAGTCTGACCGGGACAGGGAGCCTGACGAACACCGGGGAGCTGTTTTTT.

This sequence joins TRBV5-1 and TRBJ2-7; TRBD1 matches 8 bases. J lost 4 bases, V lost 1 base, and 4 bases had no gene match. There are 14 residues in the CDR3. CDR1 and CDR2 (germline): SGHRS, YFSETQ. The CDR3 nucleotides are TGCGCCAGCAGCTTGACAGGGGGGCGGTACGAGCAGTACTTC. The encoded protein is CASSLTGGRYEQYF.

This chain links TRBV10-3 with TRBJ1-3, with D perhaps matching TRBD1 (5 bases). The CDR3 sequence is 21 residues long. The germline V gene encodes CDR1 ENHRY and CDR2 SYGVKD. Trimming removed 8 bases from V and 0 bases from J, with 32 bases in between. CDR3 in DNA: TGTGCCATCTTACTACCTCCGGGGGATCCTACCCTCAGCCCCTCTGGAAACACCATATATTTT. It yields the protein CAILLPPGDPTLSPSGNTIYF.